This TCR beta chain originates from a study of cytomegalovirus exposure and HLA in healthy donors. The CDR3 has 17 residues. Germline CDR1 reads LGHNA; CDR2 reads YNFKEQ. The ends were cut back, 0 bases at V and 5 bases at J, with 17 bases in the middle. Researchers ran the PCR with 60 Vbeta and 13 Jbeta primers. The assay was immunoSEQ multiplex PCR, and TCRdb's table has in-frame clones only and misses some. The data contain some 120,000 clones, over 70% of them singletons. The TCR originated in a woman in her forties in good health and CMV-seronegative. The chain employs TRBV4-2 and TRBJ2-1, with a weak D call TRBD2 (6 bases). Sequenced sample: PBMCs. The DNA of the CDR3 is TGTGCCAGCAGCCAAGAGTGGGGGACTTTGGGGGACAATGAGCAGTTCTTC. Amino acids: CASSQEWGTLGDNEQFF.